Following are 4 T cell receptor beta chains from one sample sequenced in a study of T cell repertoires in cytomegalovirus infection. For these receptors, no antigen is known. TCRdb processed the reads anew with MiXCR; each CDR3 protein has one entry. The sample has 100,000 to 150,000 distinct CDR3 sequences; about 24% are singletons. The sample taken for sequencing was PBMCs, sequenced either directly or after in vitro stimulation (not recorded which). The receptors originated from a human donor in good health (CMV status not recorded). Some clones in this sample may be carry-over from other donors' samples.

This chain links TRBV6-2 or TRBV6-3 with TRBJ2-4; 9 bases map to TRBD1. V shed 4 bases, J shed 9 bases, and the junction held 13 bases outside the gene matches. Per germline, CDR1 MNHEY and CDR2 SVGEGT. The CDR3 extends over 16 amino acids. CDR3 loop: CASSSLSGQGRFIQYF. CDR3 sequence (DNA): TGTGCCAGCAGTTCCCTTTCGGGACAGGGCCGATTCATTCAGTACTTC.

In this sample, this clonotype turned up a few times. J is TRBJ1-3 and V is TRBV7-2; D remains ambiguous. Germline CDR1 reads SGHTA; CDR2 reads FQGNSA. V was pared by 6 bases and J by 4 bases, with 13 bases between. The CDR3 has 14 amino acids. DNA of the CDR3: TGTGCCAGCAGACCAGCCCCTTCAGGAAACACCATATATTTT. This codes for CASRPAPSGNTIYF. Variable domain in full (rest from reference TRBV7-2 and TRBJ1-3): GAGVSQSPSNKVTEKGKDVELRCDPISGHTALYWYRQSLGQGLEFLIYFQGNSAPDKSGLPSDRFSAERTGGSVSTLTIQRTQQEDSAVYLCASRPAPSGNTIYFGEGSWLTVV.

This clonotype appeared many times. This chain joins TRBV7-2 and TRBJ2-7, with 7 bases aligning to TRBD1. CDR1 is SGHTA and CDR2 is FQGNSA in the germline V gene. The CDR3 length is 15 residues. Trimming cost V 1 base and J 4 bases; bases outside gene matches: 7. The CDR3, as DNA: TGTGCCAGCAGCTTAGGGGCAGGGGGTGGATACGAGCAGTACTTC. It codes for CASSLGAGGGYEQYF.

This clonotype was counted a few times. The chain links TRBV6-5 to TRBJ1-1, with a tentative D call TRBD1 (5 bases). CDR3 size: 15 residues. Germline-derived CDR1 and CDR2 are MNHEY and SVGAGI. Between the trimmed V and J ends, which lost 2 bases and 3 bases, there was a span of 13 bases. Written as DNA, the CDR3 is TGTGCCAGCAGTTACATGGGTGGGGGAGACACTGAAGCTTTCTTT. It is translated as CASSYMGGGDTEAFF.